The 13 T cell receptor beta chains presented below share a single source sample, sequenced in a study of blood T cell repertoires in COVID-19. Sequenced by immunoSEQ multiplex PCR; TCRdb stores in-frame clones only, minus some. This sample carries about 100,000 clones, approximately 90% of them seen once, and the ten largest clones take 0.85% to 1%. Sequenced material: peripheral blood. These receptors all stem from a man aged 55 to 70 with acute or convalescent COVID-19.

The gene calls are TRBV6-5 and TRBJ1-5; D might be TRBD1 (6 bases). Germline-derived CDR1 and CDR2 are MNHEY and SVGAGI. The V gene lost 7 bases and the J gene lost 6 bases, with 16 bases spanning the gap. The CDR3 has 14 residues. The CDR3 DNA follows: TGTGCCAGCAACTTGGGGGGGGCGGGTCAGCCCCAGCATTTT. Encoded protein: CASNLGGAGQPQHF.

This clone was found once. The chain carries TRBV10-3 and TRBJ2-6, with a weak D call TRBD1 (5 bases). V was pared by 5 bases and J by 0 bases, with 11 bases between. CDR1 is ENHRY and CDR2 is SYGVKD in the germline V gene. The CDR3 contains 16 residues. DNA of the CDR3: TGTGCCATCAGTCAAATAGACAGCTCTGGGGCCAACGTCCTGACTTTC. This codes for CAISQIDSSGANVLTF.

The chain joins TRBV28 to TRBJ1-3; 11 bases fit TRBD1. Germline CDR1 is MDHEN and CDR2 is SYDVKM. J gave up 3 bases and V 2 bases, and 3 bases lay outside the gene matches. This CDR3 contains 16 residues. CDR3 loop: CASSLIGTGGGNTIYF. CDR3 DNA: TGTGCCAGCAGTTTAATTGGGACAGGGGGTGGAAACACCATATATTTT. Supplemented by reference TRBV28 and TRBJ1-3, the full variable domain reads DVKVTQSSRYLVKRTGEKVFLECVQDMDHENMFWYRQDPGLGLRLIYFSYDVKMKEKGDIPEGYSVSREKKERFSLILESASTNQTSMYLCASSLIGTGGGNTIYFGEGSWLTVV.

V is TRBV11-2 and J is TRBJ1-5; D ambiguous. The CDR3 totals 16 residues. Germline CDR1 and CDR2: SGHAT and FQNNGV. Trimming removed 2 bases from V and 3 bases from J, with 14 bases in between. In DNA form, the CDR3 reads TGTGCCAGCAGCTTAAGAGGTTCGGACTCCAATCAGCCCCAGCATTTT. Translated: CASSLRGSDSNQPQHF.

The chain carries TRBV6-5 and TRBJ2-3; the match to TRBD2 covers 7 bases. Per the germline V gene, CDR1 is MNHEY and CDR2 is SVGAGI. The CDR3 runs to 14 residues. With V trimmed by 2 bases and J by 4 bases, 3 bases remained unmatched. CDR3 DNA: TGTGCCAGCAGTTACGTGGGAGGGTCAGATACGCAGTATTTT. Its translation: CASSYVGGSDTQYF.

The V gene is TRBV15, the J gene TRBJ2-2; a weak D match, TRBD2 (6 bases). The CDR3 runs to 17 residues. Trimming removed 0 bases at V and 4 bases at J, with 15 bases between. Germline loops: CDR1 LNHNV, CDR2 YYDKDF (reference sequence). The chain's CDR3 is CATSRDRGKRITGELFF. CDR3 sequence (DNA): TGTGCCACCAGCAGAGATCGCGGGAAACGAATCACCGGGGAGCTGTTTTTT.

The chain combines TRBV7-6 with TRBJ2-5, with a tentative D call TRBD1 (6 bases). With 7 bases removed from V and 5 bases from J, the gap between germline ends came to 23 bases. The CDR3 consists of 16 residues. Germline assignment: CDR1 SGHVS and CDR2 FNYEAQ. The CDR3 bases are TGTGCCAGCACCTTCTCCGTCCCAGGGGTCGGGGAGACCCAGTACTTC. This encodes CASTFSVPGVGETQYF.

The V call is TRBV2, the J call TRBJ2-3; the match to TRBD2 covers 11 bases. The length of the CDR3 is 15 residues. J was trimmed by 5 bases and V by 6 bases; bases with no gene match: 7. The germline CDR1 and CDR2 sequences are SNHLY and FYNNEI. Here the CDR3 reads CASSFLAGGIDTQYF. CDR3 coding DNA: TGTGCCAGCAGCTTTCTAGCGGGAGGTATAGATACGCAGTATTTT.

V gene TRBV5-5 combines with J gene TRBJ1-1, with D unresolved. Germline CDR1 reads SGHKS; CDR2 reads YYEKEE (reference sequence). The CDR3 totals 13 residues. V was trimmed by 0 bases and J by 1 base, leaving 4 bases between them. CDR3 protein: CASSLEPNTEAFF. CDR3 sequence (DNA): TGTGCCAGCAGCTTGGAGCCGAACACTGAAGCTTTCTTT.

The chain couples TRBV29-1 to TRBJ1-1; TRBD1 is a possible D gene (6 bases). Per the germline V gene, CDR1 is SQVTM and CDR2 is ANQGSEA. The V and J ends lost 7 bases and 0 bases respectively, with 12 bases between them. CDR3 size: 13 residues. The CDR3 nucleotides read TGCAGCGGACAGGCCGCGATGAACACTGAAGCTTTCTTT. Residues: CSGQAAMNTEAFF.

J is TRBJ2-2 and V is TRBV28; maybe TRBD2 (5 bases). This CDR3 has 12 amino acids. With 6 bases removed from V and 5 bases from J, the gap between germline ends came to 7 bases. Per germline, CDR1 MDHEN and CDR2 SYDVKM. Here the CDR3 DNA reads TGTGCCAGCAGCCGGGGAACCGGGGAGCTGTTTTTT. Residues: CASSRGTGELFF. The variable domain in full, with the rest retrieved from reference TRBV28 and TRBJ2-2, is DVKVTQSSRYLVKRTGEKVFLECVQDMDHENMFWYRQDPGLGLRLIYFSYDVKMKEKGDIPEGYSVSREKKERFSLILESASTNQTSMYLCASSRGTGELFFGEGSRLTVL.

J is TRBJ1-1 and V is TRBV6-5; the D gene is possibly TRBD1 (6 bases). The CDR3 is 16 residues long. Germline lookup yields CDR1 MNHEY and CDR2 SVGAGI. The V end was cut by 0 bases, the J end by 0 bases, with 11 bases between. In nucleotides, the CDR3 is TGTGCCAGCAGTTACTCGAACAGGGTCCTGAACACTGAAGCTTTCTTT. As protein: CASSYSNRVLNTEAFF.

The genes are TRBV5-4 and TRBJ2-5, with 13 bases that match TRBD2. Losses at the gene ends were 4 bases for V and 5 bases for J; bases not matched to a gene: 2. CDR3 length: 14 residues. Per germline, CDR1 SGHNT and CDR2 YYREEE (reference sequence). CDR3 in DNA: TGTGCCAGCAGCGAGACTAGCGGGAGGGAGACCCAGTACTTC. Translated: CASSETSGRETQYF.